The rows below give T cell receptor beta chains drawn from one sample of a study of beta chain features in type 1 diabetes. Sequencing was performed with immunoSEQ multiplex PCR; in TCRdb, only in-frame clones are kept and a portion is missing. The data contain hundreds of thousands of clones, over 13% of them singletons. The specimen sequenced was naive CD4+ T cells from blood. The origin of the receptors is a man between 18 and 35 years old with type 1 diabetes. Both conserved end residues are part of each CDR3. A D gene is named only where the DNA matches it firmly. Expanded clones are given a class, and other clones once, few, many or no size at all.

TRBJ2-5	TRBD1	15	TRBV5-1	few	TGCGCCAGCAGCCCGGGACAGGGGGCCGGGATGGCCCAGTACTTC	CASSPGQGAGMAQYF
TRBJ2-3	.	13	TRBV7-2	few	TGTGCCAGCAGCGCCCGTAGCACAGATACGCAGTATTTT	CASSARSTDTQYF
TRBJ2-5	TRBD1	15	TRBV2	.	TGTGCCAGCACCAGGACAGGGGATTTTAGAGAGACCCAGTACTTC	CASTRTGDFRETQYF
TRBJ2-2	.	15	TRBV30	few	TGTGCCTGGAGTTGGCTAGCGCCGAACACCGGGGAGCTGTTTTTT	CAWSWLAPNTGELFF
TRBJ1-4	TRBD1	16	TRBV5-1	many	TGCGCCAGCAGCTCCCTCGGACAGGGGGCTAATGAAAAACTGTTTTTT	CASSSLGQGANEKLFF
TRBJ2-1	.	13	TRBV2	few	TGTGCCAGCAAGGTTCAGGCAGACAATGAGCAGTTCTTC	CASKVQADNEQFF
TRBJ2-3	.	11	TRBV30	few	TGTGCCTGGAGTCTATCGGATACGCAGTATTTT	CAWSLSDTQYF
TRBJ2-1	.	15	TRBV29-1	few	TGCAGCGCCCGAAGTTGGGGGGCATCAGGCAATGAGCAGTTCTTC	CSARSWGASGNEQFF
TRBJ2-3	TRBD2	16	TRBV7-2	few	TGTGCCAGCAGCTTATCGCGCGGGGGGGCCACAGATACGCAGTATTTT	CASSLSRGGATDTQYF
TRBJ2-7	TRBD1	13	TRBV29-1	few	TGCAGCGTAGACAGGGGGGTCGGCTACGAGCAGTACTTC	CSVDRGVGYEQYF
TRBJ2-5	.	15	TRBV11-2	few	TGTGCCAGCAGCCCCAGGGGACCGCCGTTAGAGACCCAGTACTTC	CASSPRGPPLETQYF
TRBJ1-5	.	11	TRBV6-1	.	TGTGCCAGCAGTGGCAATCAGCCCCAGCATTTT	CASSGNQPQHF
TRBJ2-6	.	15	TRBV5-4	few	TGTGCCAGCAGCTTCATTAGGGATGGGGCCAACGTCCTGACTTTC	CASSFIRDGANVLTF
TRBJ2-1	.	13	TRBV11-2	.	TGTGCCAGCAGCTTAGGACGGCCCAGTGAGCAGTTCTTC	CASSLGRPSEQFF
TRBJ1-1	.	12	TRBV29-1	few	TGCAGCGTTCTACAGGGTTACACTGAAGCTTTCTTT	CSVLQGYTEAFF
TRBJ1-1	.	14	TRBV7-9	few	TGTGCCAGCAGCTGGACCCCGGGACACACTGAAGCTTTCTTT	CASSWTPGHTEAFF
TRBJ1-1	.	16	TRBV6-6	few	TGTGCCAGCAGTCGAGACACGGCGGGGGGCGACACTGAAGCTTTCTTT	CASSRDTAGGDTEAFF
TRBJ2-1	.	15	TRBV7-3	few	TGTGCCAGCAGCCCGGGGGGGACAGCCTACAATGAGCAGTTCTTC	CASSPGGTAYNEQFF
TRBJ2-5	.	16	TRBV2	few	TGTGCCAGCAGTGTTTTGGCCCACAGCCGAGCGGAGACCCAGTACTTC	CASSVLAHSRAETQYF
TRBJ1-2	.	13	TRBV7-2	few	TGTGCCAGCAGCTTAAAAAGAAACTATGGCTACACCTTC	CASSLKRNYGYTF
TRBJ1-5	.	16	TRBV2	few	TGTGCCAGCAGCCATTGGGACCGAGCTAGCAATCAGCCCCAGCATTTT	CASSHWDRASNQPQHF
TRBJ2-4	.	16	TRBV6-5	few	TGTGCCAGCAGTTACTCGAAAGAGTGGGCCAAAAACATTCAGTACTTC	CASSYSKEWAKNIQYF
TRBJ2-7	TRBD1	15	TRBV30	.	TGTGCCTGGAGTGTAAAGTTTCAGGGGGCCTACGAGCAGTACTTC	CAWSVKFQGAYEQYF
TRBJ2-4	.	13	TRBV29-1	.	TGCAGCGTTGCGGGTGCAGGGCAGGACATTCAGTACTTC	CSVAGAGQDIQYF
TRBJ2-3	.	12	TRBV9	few	TGTGCCAGCAGCGTAGTGGTAGATACGCAGTATTTT	CASSVVVDTQYF
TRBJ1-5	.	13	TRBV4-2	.	TGTGCCAGCAGCCAAGATATCGATCAGCCCCAGCATTTT	CASSQDIDQPQHF
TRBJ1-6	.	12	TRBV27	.	TGTGCCAGCAGTTTGAGGCATTCACCCCTCCACTTT	CASSLRHSPLHF
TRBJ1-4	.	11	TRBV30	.	TGTGCCTGGAAGCAGAGAGAAAAACTGTTTTTT	CAWKQREKLFF
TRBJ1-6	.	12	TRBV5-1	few	TGCGCCAGCAGCGAGCCCAATTCACCCCTCCACTTT	CASSEPNSPLHF
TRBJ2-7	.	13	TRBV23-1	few	TGCGCCAGCAGTCTTAATCCCCCCTACGAGCAGTACTTC	CASSLNPPYEQYF
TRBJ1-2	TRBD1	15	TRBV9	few	TGTGCCAGCAGCACTGACAGGGGGCGAATTTTTGGCTACACCTTC	CASSTDRGRIFGYTF
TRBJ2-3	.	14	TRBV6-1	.	TGTGCCAGCAGTGGACCGGGATGGGCAGATACGCAGTATTTT	CASSGPGWADTQYF
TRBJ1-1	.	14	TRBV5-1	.	TGCGCCAGCAGCTTGGAGACAGCAAACACTGAAGCTTTCTTT	CASSLETANTEAFF
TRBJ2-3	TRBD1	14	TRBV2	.	TGTGCCAGCAGCGGACAGGGGGAGGGAAATACGCAGTATTTT	CASSGQGEGNTQYF
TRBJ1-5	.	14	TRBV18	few	TGTGCCAGCTCACCAATGGATAGCAATCAGCCCCAGCATTTT	CASSPMDSNQPQHF
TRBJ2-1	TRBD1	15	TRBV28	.	TGTGCCAGCAGCGAACCGGGACAGGGGGCACATGAGCAGTTCTTC	CASSEPGQGAHEQFF
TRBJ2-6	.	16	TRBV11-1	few	TGTGCCACCACCGGCCGTTCAAACCCGGGGGCCAACGTCCTGACTTTC	CATTGRSNPGANVLTF
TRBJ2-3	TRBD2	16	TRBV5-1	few	TGCGCCAGCAGCTTACCAGTAGCGGGAGGGCCGGATACGCAGTATTTT	CASSLPVAGGPDTQYF
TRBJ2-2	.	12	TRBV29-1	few	TGCAGCGTTGGTGTCGGGGCCGGGGAGCTGTTTTTT	CSVGVGAGELFF
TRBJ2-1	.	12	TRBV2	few	TGTGCCAGCAGTGAAGCGGGGAATGAGCAGTTCTTC	CASSEAGNEQFF
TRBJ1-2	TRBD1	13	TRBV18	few	TGTGCCAGCTCCCCCGGGACAGAGGGGGGCTACACCTTC	CASSPGTEGGYTF
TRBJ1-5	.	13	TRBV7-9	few	TGTGCCAGCAGCTTAATGGAGTCTCAGCCCCAGCATTTT	CASSLMESQPQHF
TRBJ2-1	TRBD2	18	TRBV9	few	TGTGCCAGCAGCGTAGTACTAGCGGGAGTTTTTTCCTACAATGAGCAGTTCTTC	CASSVVLAGVFSYNEQFF
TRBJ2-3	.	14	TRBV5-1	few	TGCGCCAGCAGCTTCGGACAGACCACAGATACGCAGTATTTT	CASSFGQTTDTQYF
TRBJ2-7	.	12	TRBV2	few	TGTGCCAGCAGCCCCCCTGAGGGCGAGCAGTACTTC	CASSPPEGEQYF
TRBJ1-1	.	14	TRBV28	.	TGTGCCAGCAGCGTGGGAGGGCCGGTCTCGGGAGCTTTCTTT	CASSVGGPVSGAFF
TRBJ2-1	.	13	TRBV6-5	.	TGTGCCAGCTGCACAGCCCTGTACAATGAGCAGTTCTTC	CASCTALYNEQFF
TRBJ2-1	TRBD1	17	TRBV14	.	TGTGCCAGCAGCCAAGAAGGGTACCAGGGGGCCGACAATGAGCAGTTCTTC	CASSQEGYQGADNEQFF
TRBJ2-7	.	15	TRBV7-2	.	TGTGCCAGCAGAACGGGACCCATAATCTCCTACGAGCAGTACTTC	CASRTGPIISYEQYF
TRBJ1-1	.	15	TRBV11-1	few	TGTGCCAGCAGCATATTCGGGGGATCTAACACTGAAGCTTTCTTT	CASSIFGGSNTEAFF
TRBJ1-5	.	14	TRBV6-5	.	TGTGCCAGCAGTTACTCGAGGGCAAATCAGCCCCAGCATTTT	CASSYSRANQPQHF
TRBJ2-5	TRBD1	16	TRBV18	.	TGTGCCAGCTCACCACTCGGGACAGGGTACCAAGAGACCCAGTACTTC	CASSPLGTGYQETQYF
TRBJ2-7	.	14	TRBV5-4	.	TGTGCCAGCAGCTTGGGACAGGGAGGCTACGAGCAGTACTTC	CASSLGQGGYEQYF
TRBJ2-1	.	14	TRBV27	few	TGTGCCAGCAGTTACGCGGATGGCCCCGGTGAGCAGTTCTTC	CASSYADGPGEQFF
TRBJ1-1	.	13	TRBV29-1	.	TGCAGCGCCGTTGGGAATATGAACACTGAAGCTTTCTTT	CSAVGNMNTEAFF
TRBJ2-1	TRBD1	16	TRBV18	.	TGTGCCAGCTCACAAACCGGGACAGGGTCGTACAATGAGCAGTTCTTC	CASSQTGTGSYNEQFF
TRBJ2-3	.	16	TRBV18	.	TGTGCCAGCTCACCCGCCGCGGGTCAGCCACAGGATACGCAGTATTTT	CASSPAAGQPQDTQYF
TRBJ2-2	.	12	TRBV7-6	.	TGTGCCAGCACCCTCCACACCGGGGAGCTGTTTTTT	CASTLHTGELFF
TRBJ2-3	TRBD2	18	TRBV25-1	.	TGTGCCAGCAGTGAGGGCGGGAGGGCCCCAAGATACACAGATACGCAGTATTTT	CASSEGGRAPRYTDTQYF